A selection of T cell receptor beta chains follows, all from one sample in a study of blood T cell repertoires in COVID-19. TCRdb's copy holds only in-frame clones and misses some; the assay was immunoSEQ multiplex PCR. Counted here are approximately 300,000 clones, approximately 88% occurring once; the ten biggest clones make up more than 3%. Sequenced input: peripheral blood. Receptors originate from a woman aged 45-60 years with active or convalescent COVID-19. CDR3s leave out the opening cysteine and the closing phenylalanine or tryptophan. D genes are given only for firm matches. Only some rows state a clone size, as once, few, many or a class for expanded clones.

d_gene: .
abundance: once
v_gene: TRBV7-6
j_gene: TRBJ1-1
CDR3aa: ASSSAGVSAEAF

d_gene: TRBD1
abundance: .
v_gene: TRBV5-6
j_gene: TRBJ1-5
CDR3aa: ASSRTGINQPQH

d_gene: .
abundance: .
v_gene: TRBV7-2
j_gene: TRBJ2-7
CDR3aa: ASSLGLGKLEQY

d_gene: .
abundance: .
v_gene: TRBV20-1
j_gene: TRBJ2-5
CDR3aa: SASPAGETQY

d_gene: .
abundance: .
v_gene: TRBV12-3/TRBV12-4
j_gene: TRBJ1-2
CDR3aa: ASSFWGDYGYT

d_gene: TRBD1
abundance: .
v_gene: TRBV6-5
j_gene: TRBJ1-2
CDR3aa: ASSLTGGAYYGYT

d_gene: .
abundance: .
v_gene: TRBV6-5
j_gene: TRBJ1-2
CDR3aa: ASGSYSPGDYGYT

d_gene: TRBD1
abundance: .
v_gene: TRBV6-5
j_gene: TRBJ2-7
CDR3aa: ASSYSGTGVSYEQY

d_gene: TRBD2
abundance: .
v_gene: TRBV6-5
j_gene: TRBJ2-3
CDR3aa: ASSYSGLAPDTQY

d_gene: TRBD1
abundance: once
v_gene: TRBV7-9
j_gene: TRBJ1-1
CDR3aa: ASSPGQGMNTEAF

d_gene: TRBD1
abundance: .
v_gene: TRBV9
j_gene: TRBJ1-6
CDR3aa: ASSVGGTANSPLH

d_gene: TRBD1
abundance: .
v_gene: TRBV9
j_gene: TRBJ2-2
CDR3aa: ASSVVKGQGATGELF

d_gene: .
abundance: .
v_gene: TRBV18
j_gene: TRBJ2-1
CDR3aa: ASSPKVGANEQF

d_gene: TRBD2
abundance: few
v_gene: TRBV6-5
j_gene: TRBJ2-2
CDR3aa: ASSYSGRGSPGELF

d_gene: .
abundance: .
v_gene: TRBV4-3
j_gene: TRBJ1-2
CDR3aa: ASSQVTQGSGNYGYT

d_gene: .
abundance: .
v_gene: TRBV6-6
j_gene: TRBJ1-1
CDR3aa: ASITGTHEAF

d_gene: .
abundance: .
v_gene: TRBV6-2/TRBV6-3
j_gene: TRBJ2-7
CDR3aa: ASSFSALSYEQY

d_gene: TRBD2
abundance: .
v_gene: TRBV4-2
j_gene: TRBJ2-1
CDR3aa: ASSRFSSGGYNEQF

d_gene: TRBD2
abundance: .
v_gene: TRBV3-1/TRBV3-2
j_gene: TRBJ2-1
CDR3aa: ASSQALLAGRPNEQF

d_gene: TRBD2
abundance: .
v_gene: TRBV11-2
j_gene: TRBJ2-7
CDR3aa: ASSLRHRSGKYEQY

d_gene: TRBD1
abundance: .
v_gene: TRBV30
j_gene: TRBJ2-5
CDR3aa: AWTPTGTEETQY

d_gene: .
abundance: once
v_gene: TRBV4-3
j_gene: TRBJ2-7
CDR3aa: ASSQGAGVPYEQY

d_gene: .
abundance: .
v_gene: TRBV5-6
j_gene: TRBJ1-6
CDR3aa: ASLRWTVDNSPLH

d_gene: .
abundance: .
v_gene: TRBV30
j_gene: TRBJ1-2
CDR3aa: AWTGVYDYGYT

d_gene: .
abundance: .
v_gene: TRBV4-3
j_gene: TRBJ2-2
CDR3aa: ASSQGIGTNTGELF

d_gene: .
abundance: .
v_gene: TRBV28
j_gene: TRBJ1-2
CDR3aa: ASSLPEQGSGYGYT

d_gene: .
abundance: .
v_gene: TRBV28
j_gene: TRBJ1-6
CDR3aa: ASRDSRGGSNSPLH

d_gene: .
abundance: once
v_gene: TRBV28
j_gene: TRBJ1-2
CDR3aa: ASSLSISGGGYT

d_gene: .
abundance: .
v_gene: TRBV12-3/TRBV12-4
j_gene: TRBJ1-5
CDR3aa: ASTSGNQPQH

d_gene: TRBD1
abundance: .
v_gene: TRBV11-2
j_gene: TRBJ2-7
CDR3aa: ASSFHDRVNGEQY

d_gene: TRBD1
abundance: .
v_gene: TRBV28
j_gene: TRBJ1-2
CDR3aa: ASSPSGGSYGYT

d_gene: .
abundance: .
v_gene: TRBV12-3/TRBV12-4
j_gene: TRBJ2-7
CDR3aa: ASSLIQVYEQY

d_gene: .
abundance: .
v_gene: TRBV24-1
j_gene: TRBJ2-3
CDR3aa: ATSDVGVLSDTQY

d_gene: TRBD1
abundance: .
v_gene: TRBV5-4
j_gene: TRBJ1-2
CDR3aa: ASSLALGQGGFGYT

d_gene: .
abundance: .
v_gene: TRBV7-9
j_gene: TRBJ1-2
CDR3aa: ASSASTRYGYT

d_gene: .
abundance: .
v_gene: TRBV19
j_gene: TRBJ1-2
CDR3aa: ASSRAGEANYGYT

d_gene: TRBD1
abundance: .
v_gene: TRBV20-1
j_gene: TRBJ1-3
CDR3aa: SASRTGSSGNTIY

d_gene: TRBD2
abundance: .
v_gene: TRBV3-1/TRBV3-2
j_gene: TRBJ2-7
CDR3aa: ATSSLAGGGEQY

d_gene: TRBD2
abundance: .
v_gene: TRBV24-1
j_gene: TRBJ2-1
CDR3aa: ATMDSGPFSYNEQF

d_gene: TRBD2
abundance: .
v_gene: TRBV9
j_gene: TRBJ2-7
CDR3aa: ASSISGGASAEQY

d_gene: TRBD1
abundance: .
v_gene: TRBV28
j_gene: TRBJ1-2
CDR3aa: ASSLSPGQGYGYT